The rows below give T cell receptor beta chains drawn from one sample of a study of blood T cells in healthy people across ages. TCRdb redid the calling of the 5' RACE reads with MiXCR, one entry per CDR3 protein. The data show roughly 700,000 distinct CDR3 sequences, about half seen once. The source material was blood. The source of these receptors is an older woman in good health. Each CDR3 is given with its conserved first and last residue. D genes are given only for firm matches. Only part of the rows carry a size: once, few, many, or a class if the clone is expanded.

>15|TRBJ1-5|once|NA|TRBV7-2
CASSLGPGAPQPQHF
TGTGCCAGCAGCTTAGGTCCAGGGGCCCCTCAGCCCCAGCATTTT
>18|TRBJ2-6|NA|NA|TRBV4-2
CASSLTGGLSSGANVLTF
TGTGCCAGCAGCCTGACAGGAGGCTTAAGCTCTGGGGCCAACGTCCTGACTTTC
>15|TRBJ2-4|NA|NA|TRBV7-2
CASSFDLGGGNTQYF
TGTGCCAGCAGCTTCGACTTGGGTGGCGGAAACACCCAGTACTTC
>14|TRBJ2-7|NA|TRBD1|TRBV18
CASSPWDSSYEQYF
TGTGCCAGCTCACCATGGGACAGCTCCTACGAGCAGTACTTC
>12|TRBJ2-1|many|NA|TRBV27
CASSLGEEEQFF
TGTGCCAGCAGTTTGGGGGAGGAGGAGCAGTTCTTC
>13|TRBJ2-5|NA|NA|TRBV27
CASSVPRLETQYF
TGTGCCAGCAGTGTGCCCAGACTGGAGACCCAGTACTTC
>14|TRBJ1-2|NA|TRBD1|TRBV5-1
CASRKSTGGDGYTF
TGCGCCAGCAGGAAGTCGACAGGGGGCGATGGCTACACCTTC
>17|TRBJ2-7|NA|TRBD1|TRBV20-1
CSASLRQGARSSYEQYF
TGCAGTGCTAGTCTTCGGCAGGGGGCTAGAAGCTCCTACGAGCAGTACTTC
>14|TRBJ2-2|NA|TRBD2|TRBV7-3
CASSFSGRTGELFF
TGTGCCAGCAGCTTTAGCGGGAGGACCGGGGAGCTGTTTTTT
>14|TRBJ2-5|many|NA|TRBV7-2
CASSIGGTEPNRYF
TGTGCCAGCAGCATAGGAGGGACAGAGCCCAACCGGTACTTC
>12|TRBJ2-7|NA|NA|TRBV28
CACRGVLAEQYF
TGTGCCTGTAGAGGCGTTTTGGCCGAGCAGTACTTC
>15|TRBJ2-7|NA|NA|TRBV4-1
CASSQDMSRIYEQYF
TGCGCCAGCAGCCAAGATATGTCTAGAATCTACGAGCAGTACTTC
>11|TRBJ2-1|few|NA|TRBV20-1
CSDSGPGEQFF
TGCAGTGACTCTGGGCCGGGTGAGCAGTTCTTC
>16|TRBJ2-3|NA|NA|TRBV29-1
CSVGGRADLGTDTQYF
TGCAGCGTTGGAGGCAGGGCGGATTTGGGCACAGATACGCAGTATTTT
>15|TRBJ2-3|NA|NA|TRBV10-3
CAIKPGQSGTDTQYF
TGTGCCATCAAACCCGGACAATCTGGCACAGATACGCAGTATTTT
>18|TRBJ2-5|NA|NA|TRBV7-2
CASSPRGSSLKTYNEQYF
TGTGCCAGCAGCCCACGGGGTAGCTCCCTAAAGACCTACAATGAGCAGTACTTC
>15|TRBJ2-4|NA|NA|TRBV2
CASSEGTKPKNIQYF
TGTGCCAGCAGTGAAGGGACTAAGCCTAAAAACATTCAGTACTTC
>12|TRBJ1-1|NA|NA|TRBV7-2
CASSSDVSEAFF
TGTGCCAGCAGCTCCGATGTGAGTGAAGCTTTCTTT
>14|TRBJ2-3|NA|NA|TRBV6-2/TRBV6-3
CASQPGQRQDTQYF
TGTGCCAGCCAACCAGGGCAACGACAAGATACGCAGTATTTT
>14|TRBJ2-3|NA|NA|TRBV2
CASIPSQSTDTQYF
TGTGCCAGCATTCCAAGTCAAAGCACAGACACGCAGTATTTT
>13|TRBJ2-1|NA|NA|TRBV7-2
CASSFGGRDEQFF
TGTGCCAGCAGCTTCGGGGGGCGGGATGAGCAGTTCTTC
>15|TRBJ2-5|NA|TRBD1|TRBV4-1
CASSRDNRGLETQYF
TGCGCCAGCAGCAGAGATAACAGGGGGCTGGAGACCCAGTACTTC
>15|TRBJ2-5|few|NA|TRBV20-1
CSAREPRGMGETQYF
TGCAGTGCTAGAGAGCCCCGCGGGATGGGCGAGACCCAGTACTTC
>13|TRBJ1-6|NA|NA|TRBV2
CASRDTLNSPLHF
TGTGCCAGCCGGGACACACTTAATTCACCCCTCCACTTT
>12|TRBJ2-1|NA|NA|TRBV7-6
CASSFNGGEQFF
TGTGCCAGCAGTTTCAACGGGGGTGAGCAGTTCTTC
>15|TRBJ2-7|many|NA|TRBV20-1
CSARDGRASDNEQYF
TGCAGTGCTAGAGATGGACGAGCTAGCGACAACGAGCAGTACTTC
>12|TRBJ2-1|few|NA|TRBV20-1
CSATTGTNEQFF
TGCAGTGCGACTACAGGGACTAATGAGCAGTTCTTC
>12|TRBJ2-1|once|NA|TRBV10-3
CATGNFYNEQFF
TGTGCCACGGGGAACTTCTACAATGAGCAGTTCTTC
>13|TRBJ2-1|NA|NA|TRBV4-3
CASSQPGADEQFF
TGCGCCAGCAGCCAACCGGGAGCGGATGAGCAGTTCTTC
>12|TRBJ1-2|NA|NA|TRBV20-1
CSASAGVPGYTF
TGCAGTGCTAGCGCGGGGGTACCTGGCTACACCTTC
>15|TRBJ2-5|few|NA|TRBV7-9
CASSFGGTFQETQYF
TGTGCCAGCAGCTTTGGGGGTACCTTCCAAGAGACCCAGTACTTC
>17|TRBJ2-3|NA|TRBD1|TRBV28
CASSELVGGVGTDTQYF
TGTGCCAGCAGTGAGCTGGTAGGGGGCGTTGGCACAGATACGCAGTATTTT
>14|TRBJ1-2|few|NA|TRBV12-3/TRBV12-4
CASSWGIGAGGYTF
TGTGCCAGCAGTTGGGGGATTGGCGCCGGTGGCTACACCTTC
>14|TRBJ1-4|many|NA|TRBV27
CASSFRGPDEKLFF
TGTGCCAGCAGTTTCAGGGGTCCTGATGAAAAACTGTTTTTT
>17|TRBJ2-1|NA|TRBD1|TRBV7-3
CASSFFLTTGADNEQFF
TGTGCCAGCAGCTTTTTCCTCACCACAGGGGCGGACAATGAGCAGTTCTTC
>13|TRBJ2-3|few|NA|TRBV10-3
CAISGGLEDTQYF
TGTGCCATCTCGGGGGGCCTGGAGGATACGCAGTATTTT
>14|TRBJ1-2|few|NA|TRBV4-3
CASSQGERMYGYTF
TGCGCCAGCAGCCAGGGGGAAAGGATGTATGGCTACACCTTC
>17|TRBJ2-3|NA|TRBD2|TRBV4-3
CASSQDDGSGRADTQYF
TGCGCCAGCAGCCAAGATGACGGGAGCGGGAGGGCGGATACGCAGTATTTT
>15|TRBJ2-7|NA|TRBD2|TRBV28
CASGGGRVARVEQYF
TGTGCCAGCGGCGGGGGGCGGGTAGCCCGCGTAGAGCAGTACTTC
>13|TRBJ2-3|NA|TRBD2|TRBV20-1
CSTSASGRDTQYF
TGCAGCACAAGCGCTAGCGGGAGGGATACGCAGTATTTT
>15|TRBJ1-2|NA|NA|TRBV25-1
CASSELKEANYGYTF
TGTGCCAGCAGTGAATTGAAAGAAGCTAACTATGGCTACACCTTC
>14|TRBJ2-7|NA|TRBD2|TRBV14
CASSRVSGTYEQYF
TGTGCCAGCAGCCGTGTTAGCGGGACCTACGAGCAGTACTTC
>20|TRBJ2-4|few|TRBD2|TRBV7-9
CASSLGRLAGGPLAKNIQYF
TGTGCCAGCAGCTTGGGTCGACTAGCGGGAGGACCCTTAGCCAAAAACATTCAGTACTTC
>15|TRBJ2-1|NA|TRBD2|TRBV29-1
CSVAGTSGTHNEQFF
TGCAGCGTTGCCGGGACTAGCGGGACTCACAATGAGCAGTTCTTC
>12|TRBJ1-2|NA|NA|TRBV6-2/TRBV6-3
CASSYPGYGYTF
TGTGCCAGCAGTTACCCTGGCTATGGCTACACCTTC
>12|TRBJ2-1|NA|NA|TRBV28
CASSSPGFEQFF
TGTGCCAGCAGTTCGCCCGGGTTTGAGCAGTTCTTC
>15|TRBJ2-3|NA|NA|TRBV19
CASKVGVTSTDTQYF
TGTGCCAGTAAAGTCGGGGTAACCAGCACAGATACGCAGTATTTT
>12|TRBJ1-1|NA|NA|TRBV7-2
CASSSWDTEAFF
TGTGCCAGCAGCTCTTGGGACACTGAAGCTTTCTTT
>18|TRBJ2-7|many|TRBD2|TRBV20-1
CSARDLGGRDSSSYEQYF
TGCAGTGCTAGAGACCTGGGCGGGAGGGATTCTTCATCCTACGAGCAGTACTTC
>13|TRBJ2-1|few|NA|TRBV12-3/TRBV12-4
CASSLGWNNEQFF
TGTGCCAGCAGTTTGGGGTGGAACAATGAGCAGTTCTTC